The clone carrying this TCR beta chain was detected a few times. The entry originates in a study of CD8 T cells in ankylosing spondylitis. The V and J ends lost 0 bases and 3 bases respectively, with 4 bases between them. The CDR3 totals 12 residues. Germline CDR1 is SGHDT and CDR2 is YYEEEE. Each CDR3 protein is one row after TCRdb ran MiXCR on the 5' RACE reads. The sample has hundreds of thousands of distinct CDR3 sequences, roughly a third seen once; the top ten hold about 4.2%. The origin of this receptor is a male donor with ankylosing spondylitis or in good health (not recorded which). J is TRBJ2-7 and V is TRBV5-6; D unresolved. The sample consisted of blood, either unsorted or a sorted T cell fraction (not recorded which). CDR3 region: CASSLVNYEQYF. The CDR3 nucleotides are TGTGCCAGCAGCTTGGTGAACTACGAGCAGTACTTC.